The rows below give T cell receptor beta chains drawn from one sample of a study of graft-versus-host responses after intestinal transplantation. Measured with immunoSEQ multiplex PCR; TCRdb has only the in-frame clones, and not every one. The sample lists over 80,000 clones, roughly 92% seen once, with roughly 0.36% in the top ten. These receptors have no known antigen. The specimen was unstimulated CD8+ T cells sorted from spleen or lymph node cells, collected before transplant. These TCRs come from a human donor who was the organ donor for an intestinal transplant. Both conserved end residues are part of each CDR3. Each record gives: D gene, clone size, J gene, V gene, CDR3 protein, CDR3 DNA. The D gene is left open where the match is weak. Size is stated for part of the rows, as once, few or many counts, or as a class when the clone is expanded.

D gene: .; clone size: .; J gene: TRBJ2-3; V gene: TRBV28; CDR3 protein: CASSLPTSTDTQYF; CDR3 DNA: TGTGCCAGCAGTTTACCCACTAGCACGGATACGCAGTATTTT
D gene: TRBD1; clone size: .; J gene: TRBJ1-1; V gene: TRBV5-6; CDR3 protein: CASYAGGAWTMNTEAFF; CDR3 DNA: TGTGCCAGCTACGCAGGGGGCGCGTGGACCATGAACACTGAAGCTTTCTTT
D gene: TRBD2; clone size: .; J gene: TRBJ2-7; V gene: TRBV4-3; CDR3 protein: CASSQGLADYEQYF; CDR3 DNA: TGCGCCAGCAGCCAGGGACTAGCGGACTACGAGCAGTACTTC
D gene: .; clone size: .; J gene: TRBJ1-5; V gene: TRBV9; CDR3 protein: CASSAAGVNQPQHF; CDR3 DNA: TGTGCCAGCAGCGCAGCAGGGGTCAATCAGCCCCAGCATTTT
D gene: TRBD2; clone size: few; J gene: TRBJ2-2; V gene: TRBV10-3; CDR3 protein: CAISPTGLAGDGELFF; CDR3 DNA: TGTGCCATCAGCCCGACGGGGCTAGCGGGGGACGGGGAGCTGTTTTTT
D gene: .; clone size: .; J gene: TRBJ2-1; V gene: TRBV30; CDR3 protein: CAWISDNEQFF; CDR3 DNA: TGTGCCTGGATCTCGGACAATGAGCAGTTCTTC
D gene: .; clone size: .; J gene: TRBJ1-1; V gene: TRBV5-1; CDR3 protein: CASSPRTIQGTEAFF; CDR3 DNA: TGCGCCAGCAGCCCGCGAACTATTCAGGGAACTGAAGCTTTCTTT
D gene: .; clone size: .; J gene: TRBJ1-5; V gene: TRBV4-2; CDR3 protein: CASSQDLRGYQPQHF; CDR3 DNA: TGTGCCAGCAGCCAAGATCTCCGGGGATATCAGCCCCAGCATTTT
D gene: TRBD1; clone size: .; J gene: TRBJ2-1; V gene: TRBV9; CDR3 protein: CASSATGDYNEQFF; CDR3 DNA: TGTGCCAGCAGCGCAACAGGGGACTACAATGAGCAGTTCTTC
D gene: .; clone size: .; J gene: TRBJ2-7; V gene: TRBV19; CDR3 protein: CASKAYPGTYEQYF; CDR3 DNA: TGTGCCAGTAAGGCCTATCCAGGAACCTACGAGCAGTACTTC
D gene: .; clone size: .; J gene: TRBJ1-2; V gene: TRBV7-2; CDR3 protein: CASSLVDGTPYYTF; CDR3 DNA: TGTGCCAGCAGCTTAGTCGATGGGACACCTTACTACACCTTC